The clone carrying this T cell receptor (beta chain) has a handful of counts. The sample belongs to a study of radiotherapy plus CTLA-4 blockade in lung cancer. Using immunoSEQ multiplex PCR, the repertoire was profiled, and TCRdb retains in-frame clones only, with some absent. The sample gives 81,000 or so clones, roughly 80% of which show up once; around 0.72% is in the top ten. The V gene's germline CDR1 is LNHDA and CDR2 SQIVND (reference sequence). The CDR3 is 16 amino acids. V lost 6 bases and J 0 bases, leaving 15 bases between the germline ends. The specimen comprised peripheral blood, sampled from a patient treated with radiotherapy plus ipilimumab. The rearrangement links TRBV19 to TRBJ1-3, with a tentative D call TRBD1 (6 bases). The sequence came from a human donor with non-small cell lung cancer who had stable disease on radiotherapy plus ipilimumab. The CDR3 here is CASRLQGADSGNTIYF. In nucleotides, the CDR3 is TGTGCCAGTAGGTTACAGGGCGCCGACTCTGGAAACACCATATATTTT.